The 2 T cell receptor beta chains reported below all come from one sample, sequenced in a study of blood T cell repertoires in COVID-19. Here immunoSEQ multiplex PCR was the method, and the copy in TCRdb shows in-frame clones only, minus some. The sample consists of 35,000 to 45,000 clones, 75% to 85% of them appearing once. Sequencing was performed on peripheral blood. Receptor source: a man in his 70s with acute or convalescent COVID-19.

CDR3 in amino acids: CASRSGTGGGSPLHF. In DNA form, the CDR3 reads TGTGCCAGCAGGTCCGGGACAGGGGGAGGGTCACCCCTCCACTTT. V usage is TRBV27 and J usage is TRBJ1-6; 11 nucleotides agree with TRBD1. CDR1 and CDR2 (germline): MNHEY, SMNVEV (reference sequence). The V segment lost 6 bases and the J segment 10 bases; nucleotides outside the gene matches: 8. CDR3 length: 15 residues.

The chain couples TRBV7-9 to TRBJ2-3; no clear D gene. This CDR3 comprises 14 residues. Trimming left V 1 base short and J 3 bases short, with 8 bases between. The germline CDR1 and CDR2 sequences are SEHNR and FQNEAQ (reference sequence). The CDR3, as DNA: TGTGCCAGCAGCTTAGGGAGCGCTACAGATACGCAGTATTTT. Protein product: CASSLGSATDTQYF.